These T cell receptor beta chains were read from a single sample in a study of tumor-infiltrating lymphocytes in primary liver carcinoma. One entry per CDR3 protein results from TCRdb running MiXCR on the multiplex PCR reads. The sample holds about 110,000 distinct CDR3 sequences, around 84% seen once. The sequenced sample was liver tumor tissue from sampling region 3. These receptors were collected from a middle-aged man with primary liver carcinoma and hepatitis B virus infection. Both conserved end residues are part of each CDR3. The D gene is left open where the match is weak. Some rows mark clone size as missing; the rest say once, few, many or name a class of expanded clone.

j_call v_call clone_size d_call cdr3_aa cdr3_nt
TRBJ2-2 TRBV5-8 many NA CASSLDAAGELFF TGTGCCAGCAGCTTGGACGCTGCCGGGGAGCTGTTTTTT
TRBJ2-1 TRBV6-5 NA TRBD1 CATRTGFNEQFF TGTGCCACCAGGACAGGGTTCAATGAACAGTTCTTC
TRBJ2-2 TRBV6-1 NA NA CASRTEGGGPGELFF TGTGCCAGCAGGACGGAGGGCGGAGGACCCGGGGAGCTGTTTTTT
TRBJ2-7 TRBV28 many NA CASTNGRVSYEQYF TGTGCCAGCACTAACGGCCGGGTAAGCTACGAGCAGTACTTC
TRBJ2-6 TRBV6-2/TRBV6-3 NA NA CAGSYAGLTGANVLTF TGTGCCGGCAGCTACGCGGGACTCACTGGGGCCAACGTCCTGACTTTC
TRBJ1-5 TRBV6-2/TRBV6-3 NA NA CASSHSTEEWNSNQPQHF TGTGCCAGCAGTCACTCGACGGAGGAGTGGAATAGCAATCAGCCCCAGCATTTT
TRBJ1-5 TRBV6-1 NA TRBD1 CVSTVGGGGTDTQHF TGTGTCAGCACTGTAGGAGGTGGAGGGACAGATACGCAGCATTTT
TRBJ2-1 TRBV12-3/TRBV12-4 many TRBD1 CASSGTGVVYVQFF TGTGCCAGCTCCGGGACAGGGGTGGTTTATGTGCAGTTCTTC
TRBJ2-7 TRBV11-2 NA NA CASSSRWSGENELYF TGTGCCAGCAGCTCACGATGGTCAGGGGAAAACGAGCTGTACTTC
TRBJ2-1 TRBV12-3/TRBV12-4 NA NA CVSSPFPRPELFF TGTGTCAGCAGTCCTTTCCCGCGCCCCGAGCTGTTCTTC
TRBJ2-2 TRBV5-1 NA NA CASSLHHRMNTGELFF TGCGCCAGCAGCCTACATCATAGGATGAACACCGGGGAGCTGTTTTTT
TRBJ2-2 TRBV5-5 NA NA CASSLNLNTGEMFF TGTGCCAGCAGCCTTAACCTAAACACCGGGGAGATGTTTTTT
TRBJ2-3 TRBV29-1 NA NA CSVEGGAGILDTQYF TGCAGTGTTGAGGGCGGGGCCGGCATCTTAGATACGCAGTATTTT
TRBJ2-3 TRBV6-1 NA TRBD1 CASSEAGGQGSDTQYF TGTGCCAGCAGTGAAGCTGGAGGACAGGGATCAGATACGCAGTATTTT
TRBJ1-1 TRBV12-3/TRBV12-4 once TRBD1 CASSTGDSNTEAFF TGCGCCAGCAGTACAGGGGATTCGAACACTGAAGCTTTCTTT
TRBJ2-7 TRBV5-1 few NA CASSSAGTVNYYEQYF TGCGCCAGCAGCTCGGCCGGGACCGTGAATTACTACGAGCAGTACTTC
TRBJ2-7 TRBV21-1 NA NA CASSSGRGTSGYELYF TGTGCCAGCAGCTCAGGTAGGGGGACTAGCGGCTACGAACTGTACTTC
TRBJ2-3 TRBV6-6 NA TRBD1 CASSLDLGGSDTQYF TGTGCCAGCAGTCTCGACCTAGGGGGCTCAGATACACAGTATTTT
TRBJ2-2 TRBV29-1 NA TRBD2 CNVGTSAASTRELFF TGCAACGTTGGGACTAGCGCAGCGAGCACCCGGGAGCTGTTTTTT
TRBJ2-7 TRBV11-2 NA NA CARSPGWGRATYEQYF TGTGCCAGGAGCCCAGGGTGGGGGCGTGCCACCTACGAACAGTACTTC
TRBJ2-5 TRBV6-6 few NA CASSYTGELGTQYF TGTGCCAGCAGTTACACTGGGGAGTTGGGGACCCAGTACTTC
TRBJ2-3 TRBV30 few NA CAWSIRNTDTQYF TGTGCCTGGAGTATACGGAATACAGATACACAGTATTTT
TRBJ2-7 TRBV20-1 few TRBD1 CSARGWTGPYEQYF TGCAGTGCTAGAGGTTGGACAGGGCCCTACGAGCAGTACTTC
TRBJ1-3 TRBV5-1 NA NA CASSFESQRGAGNTIYF TGCGCCAGCAGCTTCGAGAGCCAGAGGGGAGCAGGAAACACCATATATTTT
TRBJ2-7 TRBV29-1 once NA CSVRPSRVKSYKKHF TGCAGCGTACGCCCTTCCAGGGTCAAGTCCTACAAGAAGCACTTC
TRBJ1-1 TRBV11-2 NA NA CASSLRLNTEALF TGTGCCAGCAGCTTACGGTTGAACACTGAAGCTCTCTTT
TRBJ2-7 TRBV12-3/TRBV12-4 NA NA CTSRPGQNGYHEQYF TGTACCAGCAGACCTGGACAGAACGGGTACCACGAACAGTACTTC